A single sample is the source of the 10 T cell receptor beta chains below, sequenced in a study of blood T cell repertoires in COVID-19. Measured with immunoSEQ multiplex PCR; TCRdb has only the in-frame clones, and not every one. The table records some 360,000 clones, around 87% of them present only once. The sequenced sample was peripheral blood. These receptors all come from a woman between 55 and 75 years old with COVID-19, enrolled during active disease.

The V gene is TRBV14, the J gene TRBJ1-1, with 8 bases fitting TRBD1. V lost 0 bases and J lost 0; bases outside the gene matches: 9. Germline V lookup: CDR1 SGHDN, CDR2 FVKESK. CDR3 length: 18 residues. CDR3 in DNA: TGTGCCAGCAGCCAAGACCCCTGGACAGGGCCCATGAACACTGAAGCTTTCTTT. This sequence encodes CASSQDPWTGPMNTEAFF.

This chain's CDR3 is CAWRPGAEGYTF. The CDR3 DNA sequence: TGTGCCTGGAGACCCGGAGCCGAGGGCTACACCTTC. This sequence joins TRBV30 and TRBJ1-2; no firm D call. The CDR3 has 12 residues. Germline V lookup: CDR1 GTSNPN, CDR2 SVGIG (reference sequence). With 3 bases removed from V and 8 bases from J, the gap between germline ends came to 13 bases.

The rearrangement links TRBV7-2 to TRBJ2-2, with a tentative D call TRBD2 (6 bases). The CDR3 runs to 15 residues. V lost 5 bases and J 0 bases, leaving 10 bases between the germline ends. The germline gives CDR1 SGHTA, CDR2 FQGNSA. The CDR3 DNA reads TGTGCCAGCAGCCCGGGGGAGCCGAACACCGGGGAGCTGTTTTTT. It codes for CASSPGEPNTGELFF.

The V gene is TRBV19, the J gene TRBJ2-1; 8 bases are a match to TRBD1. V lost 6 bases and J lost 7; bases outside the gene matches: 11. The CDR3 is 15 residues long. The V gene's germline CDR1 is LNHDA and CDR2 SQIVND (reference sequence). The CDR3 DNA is TGTGCCAGTAGCCTGACCCGACAGGGGAGGAATGAGCAGTTCTTC. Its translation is CASSLTRQGRNEQFF.

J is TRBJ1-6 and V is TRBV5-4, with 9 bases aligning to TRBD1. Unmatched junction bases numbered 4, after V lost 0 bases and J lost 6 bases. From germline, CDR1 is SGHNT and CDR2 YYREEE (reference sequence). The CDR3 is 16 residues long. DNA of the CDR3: TGTGCCAGCAGCTTGGGACAGGGGGTGCTTAATTCACCCCTCCACTTT. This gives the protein CASSLGQGVLNSPLHF.

For the CDR3, the DNA is TGTGCCAGCAGTTTAGATGCGAGGGGGATAGCCAAAAACATTCAGTACTTC. Translated, it gives CASSLDARGIAKNIQYF. J is TRBJ2-4 and V is TRBV27; D possibly corresponds to TRBD1 (6 bases). This CDR3 is built from 17 residues. The germline V and J ends were trimmed by 2 bases and 0 bases, with 14 bases remaining between them. Germline loops: CDR1 MNHEY, CDR2 SMNVEV (reference sequence).

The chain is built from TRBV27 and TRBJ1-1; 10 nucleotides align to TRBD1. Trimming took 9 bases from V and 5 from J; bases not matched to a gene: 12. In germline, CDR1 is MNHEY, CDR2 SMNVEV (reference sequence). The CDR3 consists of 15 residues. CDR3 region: CASRRQGAMGTEAFF. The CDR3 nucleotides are TGTGCCAGTCGACGACAGGGGGCGATGGGGACTGAAGCTTTCTTT.

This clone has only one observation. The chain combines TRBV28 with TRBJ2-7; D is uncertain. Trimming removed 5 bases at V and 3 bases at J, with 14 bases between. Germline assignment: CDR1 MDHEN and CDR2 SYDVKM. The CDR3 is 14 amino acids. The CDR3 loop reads CASSLQEHNYEQYF. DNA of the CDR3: TGTGCCAGCAGTCTCCAAGAACATAACTACGAGCAGTACTTC.

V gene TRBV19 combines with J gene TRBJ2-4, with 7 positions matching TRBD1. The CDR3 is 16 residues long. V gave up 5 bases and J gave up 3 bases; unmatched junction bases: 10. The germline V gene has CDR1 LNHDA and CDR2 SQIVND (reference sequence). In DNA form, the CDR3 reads TGTGCCAGTAGTGGCGGACAGGAATTGGGCAAAAACATTCAGTACTTC. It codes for CASSGGQELGKNIQYF.

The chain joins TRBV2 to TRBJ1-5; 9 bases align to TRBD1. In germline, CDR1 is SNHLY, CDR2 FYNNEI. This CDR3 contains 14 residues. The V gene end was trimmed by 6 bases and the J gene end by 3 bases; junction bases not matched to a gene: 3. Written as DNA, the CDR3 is TGTGCCAGCAGGGGGACAGGGAACAATCAGCCCCAGCATTTT. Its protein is CASRGTGNNQPQHF.